A single sample is the source of the 28 T cell receptor beta chains below, sequenced in a study of T cell responses to AZD1222 COVID-19 vaccine. Measured with immunoSEQ multiplex PCR; TCRdb has only the in-frame clones, and not every one. Of about 86,000 clones in the sample, approximately 89% were seen once. The sequencing here drew on peripheral blood, taken 28 days after the second AZD1222 dose. Receptor source: an adult who received the AZD1222 COVID-19 vaccine.

CDR3 nucleotides: TGTGCCAGCAGCTCCCCGGGACACCCCTACTATGGCTACACCTTC. It yields the protein CASSSPGHPYYGYTF. The chain couples TRBV7-2 to TRBJ1-2, with D maybe TRBD1 (6 bases). The CDR3 has 15 amino acids. Germline CDR1 reads SGHTA; CDR2 reads FQGNSA. Between the trimmed V and J ends, which lost 4 bases and 3 bases, there was a span of 15 bases. The full variable domain, in which reference TRBV7-2 and TRBJ1-2 provide the parts outside the CDR3, is GAGVSQSPSNKVTEKGKDVELRCDPISGHTALYWYRQSLGQGLEFLIYFQGNSAPDKSGLPSDRFSAERTGGSVSTLTIQRTQQEDSAVYLCASSSPGHPYYGYTFGSGTRLTVV.

This clone came up once. The CDR3 is CASSLQVGGATNEKLFF. The DNA of the CDR3 is TGTGCCAGCAGCTTACAGGTTGGGGGTGCAACTAATGAAAAACTGTTTTTT. V and J are TRBV7-8 and TRBJ1-4; a weak D match, TRBD1 (5 bases). The CDR3 loop spans 17 amino acids. V lost 2 bases and J lost 0, with 13 bases in between. CDR1 SGHVS and CDR2 FQNEAQ come from the germline V gene.

The chain combines TRBV28 with TRBJ2-7; a weak D match, TRBD1 (6 bases). Germline CDR1 MDHEN, CDR2 SYDVKM. This CDR3 is 15 amino acids long. Trimming removed 6 bases from V and 0 bases from J, with 15 bases in between. The CDR3 region has the DNA TGTGCCAGCAGCCTGTGGGACACAGGCTCCTACGAGCAGTACTTC. Translation: CASSLWDTGSYEQYF.

The chain recombines TRBV6-5 with TRBJ1-2, with a tentative D call TRBD1 (5 bases). The V and J ends lost 5 bases and 5 bases respectively, with 9 bases between them. This CDR3 spans 12 amino acids. Germline V gene data show CDR1 as MNHEY and CDR2 as SVGAGI. As DNA, the CDR3 is TGTGCCAGCAGTCTCGCAGGGTATGGCTACACCTTC. The encoded protein is CASSLAGYGYTF.

This sequence joins TRBV7-2 and TRBJ2-4; D may be TRBD1 or TRBD2 (5 bases each). The germline CDR1 and CDR2 sequences are SGHTA and FQGNSA. This CDR3 has 13 amino acids. Trimming removed 5 bases from V and 7 bases from J, with 12 bases in between. The CDR3 DNA sequence: TGTGCCAGCAGCCCGCCGGGGCAGAACATTCAGTACTTC. Protein sequence: CASSPPGQNIQYF.

The rearrangement uses TRBV15 and TRBJ1-5; D uncertain. Deletions cut 0 bases from V and 2 bases from J, with 17 bases between. Germline lookup yields CDR1 LNHNV and CDR2 YYDKDF (reference sequence). CDR3 size: 18 residues. The CDR3 bases are TGTGCCACCAGCAGAGATCGAGGACCCGGGAGTGGCAATCAGCCCCAGCATTTT. Translated, it gives CATSRDRGPGSGNQPQHF.

The J gene is TRBJ2-1, the V gene TRBV10-3; 12 nucleotides align to TRBD2. The ends lost 3 bases at V and 3 bases at J; junction bases unmatched: 6. This CDR3 has 17 residues. Germline V CDR1 and CDR2: ENHRY, SYGVKD. Here the CDR3 DNA reads TGTGCCATCAGTGAACTAGCGGGGGGAACACGCTACAATGAGCAGTTCTTC. As protein: CAISELAGGTRYNEQFF.

The V gene is TRBV7-2, the J gene TRBJ1-1; D may be TRBD1 (6 bases). The CDR3 is made up of 17 amino acids. CDR1 is SGHTA and CDR2 is FQGNSA in the germline V gene. The V gene lost 5 bases and the J gene lost 4 bases, with 23 bases spanning the gap. The CDR3 here is CASSPHPTQGMFTEAFF. CDR3 in DNA: TGTGCCAGCAGCCCCCACCCCACACAGGGTATGTTCACTGAAGCTTTCTTT.

The chain couples TRBV7-3 to TRBJ2-1, with 13 bases matching TRBD2. J lost 4 bases, V lost 5 bases, and 2 bases had no gene match. CDR3 size: 15 residues. Germline loops: CDR1 SGHTA, CDR2 FQGTGA. The CDR3 bases are TGTGCCAGCAGCCAGACTAGCGGGGGGTACAATGAGCAGTTCTTC. This encodes CASSQTSGGYNEQFF.

CDR3 nucleotides: TGCGCCAGCAGCGAGGGTCCAGGCTTCAAATCACCCCTCCACTTT. This translates into CASSEGPGFKSPLHF. The V gene is TRBV4-3, the J gene TRBJ1-6; D not certain. V shed 5 bases and J shed 10 bases, with 18 bases lying between them. The CDR3 sequence is 15 residues long. Germline loops: CDR1 LGHNA, CDR2 YSLEER.

The V gene is TRBV2, the J gene TRBJ2-7; D is unclear. The V gene's germline CDR1 is SNHLY and CDR2 FYNNEI. Trimming took 4 bases from V and 4 from J, leaving 8 bases between them. The CDR3 is made up of 12 amino acids. The CDR3 DNA sequence: TGTGCCAGCAGTGCCCCGGGTTACGAGCAGTACTTC. Translating it yields CASSAPGYEQYF. The whole variable domain, remainder taken from reference TRBV2 and TRBJ2-7, is EPEVTQTPSHQVTQMGQEVILRCVPISNHLYFYWYRQILGQKVEFLVSFYNNEISEKSEIFDDQFSVERPDGSNFTLKIRSTKLEDSAMYFCASSAPGYEQYFGPGTRLTVT.

This clone occurred a few times. The J gene is TRBJ2-1, the V gene TRBV3-1 (or the pseudogene TRBV3-2); D is ambiguous. The CDR3 consists of 14 residues. The germline V gene has CDR1 LGHDT and CDR2 YNNKEL (reference sequence). Trimming shortened V by 4 bases and J by 5 bases, and 12 bases separated the two germline ends. The CDR3: CASSPPVLHNEQFF. The CDR3 bases are TGTGCCAGCAGCCCCCCGGTTCTCCACAATGAGCAGTTCTTC.

CDR3 amino acids: CASSLTGPMNTEAFF. In nucleotides, the CDR3 is TGTGCCAGCAGTTTAACAGGCCCGATGAACACTGAAGCTTTCTTT. The chain carries TRBV28 and TRBJ1-1, with a tentative D call TRBD1 (5 bases). The ends were cut back, 2 bases at V and 0 bases at J, with 10 bases in the middle. The CDR3 length is 15 residues. Germline V gene lookup returns CDR1 MDHEN and CDR2 SYDVKM.

This clone has a handful of counts. V and J are TRBV9 and TRBJ1-2; D unclear. Germline V gives CDR1 SGDLS, CDR2 YYNGEE. The CDR3 runs 15 residues. V was cut by 0 bases and J by 1 base, with 10 bases left in between. DNA for the CDR3: TGTGCCAGCAGCGTAGAACGGTCCCTTAACTATGGCTACACCTTC. Its translation is CASSVERSLNYGYTF.

This clone has just a few counts. DNA of the CDR3: TGTGCCAGCAGTTACAGGTGGGGGGCCGACGGCGGGGAGCTGTTTTTT. The encoded protein is CASSYRWGADGGELFF. The V call is TRBV6-2 or TRBV6-3, the J call TRBJ2-2; D tentatively fits TRBD1 or TRBD2 (6 bases each). The V gene lost 2 bases and the J gene lost 7 bases, with 17 bases spanning the gap. Germline lookup yields CDR1 MNHEY and CDR2 SVGEGT. This CDR3 has 16 residues.

This chain uses TRBV7-9 with TRBJ1-2; the D is unclear. In germline, CDR1 is SEHNR, CDR2 FQNEAQ (reference sequence). Deletions cut 4 bases from V and 3 bases from J, with 15 bases between. The CDR3 is made up of 15 amino acids. Here the CDR3 DNA reads TGTGCCAGCAGCTCCGCCTTGAGGAACCACTATGGCTACACCTTC. It yields the protein CASSSALRNHYGYTF.

The J gene is TRBJ2-6, the V gene TRBV6-4, with 7 bases identical to TRBD1. The CDR3 spans 16 residues. CDR1 and CDR2 (germline): MRHNA, SNTAGT. Trimming cost V 8 bases and J 0 bases; bases outside gene matches: 7. Written as DNA, the CDR3 is TGTGCCAGCGGCCCGACAGGGCCCTCTGGGGCCAACGTCCTGACTTTC. This sequence encodes CASGPTGPSGANVLTF.

This chain joins TRBV7-6 and TRBJ2-6, with D possibly TRBD1 on 6 matching bases. The CDR3 has 18 residues. The V gene lost 5 bases and the J gene lost 0 bases, with 17 bases spanning the gap. The germline V gene has CDR1 SGHVS and CDR2 FNYEAQ. CDR3 in DNA: TGTGCCAGCAGCGAACCCGGGACATCCTTCTCTGGGGCCAACGTCCTGACTTTC. Protein product: CASSEPGTSFSGANVLTF.

This clone appeared once. The V gene is TRBV28, the J gene TRBJ2-7, with a possible D match to TRBD1 (6 bases). This CDR3 region has 15 residues. V was trimmed by 6 bases and J by 2 bases, leaving 17 bases between them. Germline CDR1 MDHEN, CDR2 SYDVKM. CDR3 nucleotides: TGTGCCAGCAGCCAAGGGTACAGGGACCCCTACGAGCAGTACTTC. It specifies CASSQGYRDPYEQYF. The full variable domain, rest sourced from reference TRBV28 and TRBJ2-7, is DVKVTQSSRYLVKRTGEKVFLECVQDMDHENMFWYRQDPGLGLRLIYFSYDVKMKEKGDIPEGYSVSREKKERFSLILESASTNQTSMYLCASSQGYRDPYEQYFGPGTRLTVT.

This clone was seen a handful of times. The rearrangement links TRBV18 to TRBJ1-5; 7 bases align to TRBD1. V was clipped by 6 bases and J by 0 bases; unmatched bases: 5. From germline, CDR1 is KGHSH and CDR2 LQKENI. CDR3 size: 15 residues. CDR3 sequence reads: CASSGTVNSNQPQHF. For the CDR3, the DNA is TGTGCCAGCTCTGGGACAGTGAATAGCAATCAGCCCCAGCATTTT.

V usage is TRBV5-6 and J usage is TRBJ2-7; D gene unclear. The CDR3 is made up of 13 amino acids. Trimming removed 0 bases from V and 4 bases from J, with 8 bases in between. Per germline, CDR1 SGHDT and CDR2 YYEEEE. CDR3: CASSLGSRYEQYV. CDR3 nucleotide sequence: TGTGCCAGCAGCTTGGGCTCCAGGTACGAGCAGTACGTC.

A single count supports this clone. The chain uses TRBV19 and TRBJ2-7, with D perhaps TRBD2 (5 bases). Per germline, CDR1 LNHDA and CDR2 SQIVND (reference sequence). V lost 11 bases and J lost 3, with 23 bases in between. This CDR3 region has 15 residues. The CDR3 nucleotides read TGTGCCGCTCGGGGTCGGGGTCAGGACGGCTACGAGCAGTACTTC. It is translated as CAARGRGQDGYEQYF.

The gene calls are TRBV13 and TRBJ1-4; 7 bases line up with TRBD1. The CDR3 covers 14 residues. The V gene's germline CDR1 is PRHDT and CDR2 FYEKMQ (reference sequence). V lost 5 bases, J lost 11 bases, and 11 bases stayed unmatched. This CDR3 is CASSHSGGRKKLFF. CDR3 DNA: TGTGCCAGCAGCCATTCAGGGGGGCGGAAGAAACTGTTTTTT.

This chain connects TRBV19 to TRBJ1-2; TRBD1 agrees at 8 bases. Germline loops: CDR1 LNHDA, CDR2 SQIVND (reference sequence). The ends lost 8 bases at V and 4 bases at J; junction bases unmatched: 9. The CDR3 covers 14 residues. The CDR3 nucleotides are TGTGCCAGTGTACCGGTTACAGGGGGCTATGGCTACACCTTC. This codes for CASVPVTGGYGYTF.

Notes on this clone: One end of the junction does not line up with germline, which may come from a read error. The chain is built from TRBV7-7 and TRBJ2-2; D might be TRBD1 (6 bases). The CDR3 is 18 residues long. Germline V gene lookup returns CDR1 SSHAT and CDR2 FNYEAQ (reference sequence). The CDR3 DNA sequence: TGTGCTAGCAGCTTATCCGGATTGATGGGGGCCAAGACCGGGGAGCTGTTTTTT. Protein sequence: CASSLSGLMGAKTGELFF.

The chain combines TRBV6-5 with TRBJ1-1; D uncertain. V was clipped by 8 bases and J by 1 base, with 14 bases between them. Per germline, CDR1 MNHEY and CDR2 SVGAGI. The CDR3 is made up of 14 amino acids. This CDR3 reads CASEPRWENTEAFF. In DNA, the CDR3 is TGTGCCAGCGAACCACGGTGGGAGAACACTGAAGCTTTCTTT.

The V gene is TRBV2, the J gene TRBJ2-3; D call uncertain. Germline CDR1 SNHLY, CDR2 FYNNEI. V shed 4 bases and J shed 4 bases, with 6 bases lying between them. The CDR3 runs to 12 residues. This chain's CDR3 is CASSARADTQYF. The DNA for the CDR3 is TGTGCCAGCAGTGCCAGAGCAGATACGCAGTATTTT. The variable domain in full, completed from reference TRBV2 and TRBJ2-3, reads EPEVTQTPSHQVTQMGQEVILRCVPISNHLYFYWYRQILGQKVEFLVSFYNNEISEKSEIFDDQFSVERPDGSNFTLKIRSTKLEDSAMYFCASSARADTQYFGPGTRLTVL.

The J gene is TRBJ2-2, the V gene TRBV4-3, with D unresolved. The CDR3 extends over 11 amino acids. The germline CDR1 and CDR2 sequences are LGHNA and YSLEER. V was clipped by 1 base and J by 13 bases, with 7 bases between them. The CDR3 spells CASSQGDGLFF. Written as DNA, the CDR3 is TGCGCCAGCAGCCAAGGCGACGGGCTGTTTTTT.